This TCR beta chain was captured in a study of identical twins. Unique molecular identifiers were present on the cDNA, which also gained a universal primer site by template switching. Each CDR3 protein is one row after TCRdb ran MiXCR on the 5' RACE reads. Here the sample spans 450,000 to 600,000 distinct CDR3 sequences, approximately 20% being singletons. Study observations and caveats: Beta out-of-frame sequences displayed a weaker excess of sharing between twins. Insertions ran lower in abundant cord blood beta clonotypes, though not in memory repertoires.

Comment on this clonotype: Its antigen is not known.

Per germline, CDR1 SGHRS and CDR2 YFSETQ. The CDR3 runs 16 residues. Trimming at V came to 4 bases and at J to 3 bases, leaving 5 bases not matched to a gene. This same sample was also taken into another study, of yellow fever vaccine responses in identical twins. That source notes: Twins' vaccine T cell response reportedly seemed partly convergent, partly personalized.

The sequence was obtained from a woman between 18 and 30 years old in good health. The sequenced material came from CD4+ T cells sorted from blood. V gene TRBV5-1 combines with J gene TRBJ2-7, with TRBD2 matching over 15 bases. Here the CDR3 reads CASSEGLAGGFYEQYF. The CDR3 DNA is TGCGCCAGCAGCGAGGGACTAGCGGGGGGATTCTACGAGCAGTACTTC.